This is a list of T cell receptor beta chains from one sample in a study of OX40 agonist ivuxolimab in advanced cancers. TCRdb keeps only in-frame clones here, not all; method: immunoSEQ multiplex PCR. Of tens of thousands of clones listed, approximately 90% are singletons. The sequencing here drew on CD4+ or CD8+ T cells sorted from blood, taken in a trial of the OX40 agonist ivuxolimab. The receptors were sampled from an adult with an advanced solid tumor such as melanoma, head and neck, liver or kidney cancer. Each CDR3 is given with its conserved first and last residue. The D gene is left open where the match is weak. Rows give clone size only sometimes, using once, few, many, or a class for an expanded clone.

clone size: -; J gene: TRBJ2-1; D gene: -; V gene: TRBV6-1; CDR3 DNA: TGTGCCAGCAGTGAAAGGAGGGTTCAAGGTGACAATGAGCAGTTCTTC; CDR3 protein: CASSERRVQGDNEQFF
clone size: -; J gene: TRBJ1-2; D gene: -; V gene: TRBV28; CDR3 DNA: TGTGCCAGCAGTTGGGCGAACTATGGCTACACCTTC; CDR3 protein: CASSWANYGYTF
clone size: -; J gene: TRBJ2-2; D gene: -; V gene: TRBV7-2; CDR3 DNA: TGTGCCAGCAGACCCGACGGGGTTAGATACACCGGGGAGCTGTTTTTT; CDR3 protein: CASRPDGVRYTGELFF
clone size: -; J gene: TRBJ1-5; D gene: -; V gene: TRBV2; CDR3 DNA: TGTGCCAGCAGTGAAGTTGGGTATAGCAGGGGAGCTGCTCAGCCCCAGCATTTT; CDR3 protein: CASSEVGYSRGAAQPQHF
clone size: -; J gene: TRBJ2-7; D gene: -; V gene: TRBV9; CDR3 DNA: TGTGCCAGCAGCGTAGGGGGCACAGCAACCTACGAGCAGTACTTC; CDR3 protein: CASSVGGTATYEQYF
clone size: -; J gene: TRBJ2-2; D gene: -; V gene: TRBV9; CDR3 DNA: TGTGCCAGCAGAGGAACCGGGTCCAGGAACACCGGGGAGCTGTTTTTT; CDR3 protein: CASRGTGSRNTGELFF
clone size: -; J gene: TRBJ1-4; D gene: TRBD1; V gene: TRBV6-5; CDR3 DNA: TGTGCCAGCAGCCGGGACAGGGGATCTGAAAAACTGTTTTTT; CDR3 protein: CASSRDRGSEKLFF
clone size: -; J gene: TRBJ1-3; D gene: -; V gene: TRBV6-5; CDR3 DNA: TGTGCCAGCAGTTACTCCTTAGGGCCTGGAAACACCATATATTTT; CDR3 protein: CASSYSLGPGNTIYF
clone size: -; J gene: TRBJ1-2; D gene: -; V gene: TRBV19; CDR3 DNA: TGTGCCAGTACCGACTCGGGGAGGGGCTACACCTTC; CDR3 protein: CASTDSGRGYTF
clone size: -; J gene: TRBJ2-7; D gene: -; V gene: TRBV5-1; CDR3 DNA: TGCGCCAGCAGCCCGACTAGTGGGGTCCCACCATACGAGCAGTACTTC; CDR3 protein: CASSPTSGVPPYEQYF
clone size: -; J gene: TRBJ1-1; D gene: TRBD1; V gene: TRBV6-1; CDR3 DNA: TGTGCCAGCGGCTATGGGGGACAGGCCTACACTGAAGCTTTCTTT; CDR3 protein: CASGYGGQAYTEAFF
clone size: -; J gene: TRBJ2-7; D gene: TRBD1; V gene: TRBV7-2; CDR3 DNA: TGTGCCAGCAGCTTAGTGGACAGGGATCCTTACGAGCAGTACTTC; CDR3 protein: CASSLVDRDPYEQYF
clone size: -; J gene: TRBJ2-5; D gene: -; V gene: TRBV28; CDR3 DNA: TGTGCCAGCAGTATAACCGGGACACCAGAGACCCAGTACTTC; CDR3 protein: CASSITGTPETQYF
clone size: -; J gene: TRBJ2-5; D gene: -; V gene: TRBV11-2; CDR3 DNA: TGTGCCAGCAGCCCAGGCCCCCCGGGGACCGGGGAGACCCAGTACTTC; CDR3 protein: CASSPGPPGTGETQYF
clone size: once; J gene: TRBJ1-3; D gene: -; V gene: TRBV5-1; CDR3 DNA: TGCGCCAGCAGCTTGGCGGGCACCTCTGGAAACACCATATATTTT; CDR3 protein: CASSLAGTSGNTIYF
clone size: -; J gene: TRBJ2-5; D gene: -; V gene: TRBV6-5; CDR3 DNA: TGTGCCAGCCGAGTGGGGGGGCGATTTGGGGAGACCCAGTACTTC; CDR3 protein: CASRVGGRFGETQYF
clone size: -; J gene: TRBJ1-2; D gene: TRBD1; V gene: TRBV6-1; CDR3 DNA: TGTGCCAGCAGTGAGAAGTTGGACAGGGGTGACTATGGCTACACCTTC; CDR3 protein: CASSEKLDRGDYGYTF
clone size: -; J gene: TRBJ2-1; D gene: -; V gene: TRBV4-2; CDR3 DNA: TGTGCCAGCAGCCCTACTTTTCAAAGCTCCTACAATGAGCAGTTCTTC; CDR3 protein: CASSPTFQSSYNEQFF
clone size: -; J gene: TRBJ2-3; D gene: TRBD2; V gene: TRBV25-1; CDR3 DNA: TGTGCCAGCACCGTAGGCTCCGGGGGGGGGCCCACAGATACGCAGTATTTT; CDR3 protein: CASTVGSGGGPTDTQYF
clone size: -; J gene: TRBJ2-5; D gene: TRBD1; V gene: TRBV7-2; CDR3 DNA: TGTGCCAGCAGCTTGGGGACAGGGGGACAAGAGACCCAGTACTTC; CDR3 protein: CASSLGTGGQETQYF
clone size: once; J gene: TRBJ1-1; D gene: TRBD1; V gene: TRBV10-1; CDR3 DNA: TGCGCCAGCAGTCCCGCGGGGACAGCTACTGAAGCTTTCTTT; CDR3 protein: CASSPAGTATEAFF
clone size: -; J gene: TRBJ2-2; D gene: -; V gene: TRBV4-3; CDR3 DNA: TGCGCCAGCAGCCTCGACCTGAATCGGAACACCGGGGAGCTGTTTTTT; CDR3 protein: CASSLDLNRNTGELFF
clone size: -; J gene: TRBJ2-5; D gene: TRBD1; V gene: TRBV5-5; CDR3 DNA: TGTGCCAGCAACTCCCTAGCCGGGACAGCACAAGAGACCCAGTACTTC; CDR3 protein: CASNSLAGTAQETQYF